This T cell receptor (beta chain) appears in the sequencing data of a study of cytomegalovirus exposure and HLA in healthy donors. Amplification used 60 Vbeta primers and 13 Jbeta primers. Some clones are missing from TCRdb's copy, which holds only in-frame ones; the method was immunoSEQ multiplex PCR. The sample gives about 190,000 clones, 65% to 75% of which show up once; about 4.4% is in the top ten. Trimming cost V 0 bases and J 1 base, with 11 bases left between them. The CDR3 runs 16 residues. Germline CDR1 reads SEHNR; CDR2 reads FQNEAQ (reference sequence). The sequence came from a man aged 30 to 39 in good health and CMV-seropositive. The chain carries TRBV7-9 and TRBJ2-3; no clear D. Sequencing input: PBMCs. The CDR3 bases are TGTGCCAGCAGCTTAGCTGCGAGTCTGGGCACAGATACGCAGTATTTT. Its protein product is CASSLAASLGTDTQYF.